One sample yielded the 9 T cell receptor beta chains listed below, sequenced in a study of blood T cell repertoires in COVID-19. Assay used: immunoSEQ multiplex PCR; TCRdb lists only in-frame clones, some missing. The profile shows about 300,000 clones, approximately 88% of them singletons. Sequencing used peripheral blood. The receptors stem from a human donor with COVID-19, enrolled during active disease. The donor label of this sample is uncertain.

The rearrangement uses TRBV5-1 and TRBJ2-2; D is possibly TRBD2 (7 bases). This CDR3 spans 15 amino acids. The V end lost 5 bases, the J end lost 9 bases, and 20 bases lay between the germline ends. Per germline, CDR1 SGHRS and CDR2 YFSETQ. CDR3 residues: CASRRGQGFGRELFF. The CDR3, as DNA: TGCGCCAGCAGGCGGGGGCAGGGGTTCGGCCGGGAGCTGTTTTTT.

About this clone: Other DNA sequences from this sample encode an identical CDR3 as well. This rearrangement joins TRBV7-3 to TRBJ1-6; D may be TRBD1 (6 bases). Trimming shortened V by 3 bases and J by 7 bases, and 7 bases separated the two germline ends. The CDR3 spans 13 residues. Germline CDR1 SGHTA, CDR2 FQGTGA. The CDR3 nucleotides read TGTGCCAGCAGCTTGGACAGAAATTCACCCCTCCACTTT. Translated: CASSLDRNSPLHF.

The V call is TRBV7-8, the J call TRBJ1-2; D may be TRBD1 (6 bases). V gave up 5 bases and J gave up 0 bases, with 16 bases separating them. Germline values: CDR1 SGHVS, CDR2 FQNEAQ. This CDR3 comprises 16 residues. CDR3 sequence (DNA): TGTGCCAGCAGCGTCGCAGGGGTGAGGACTAACTATGGCTACACCTTC. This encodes CASSVAGVRTNYGYTF.

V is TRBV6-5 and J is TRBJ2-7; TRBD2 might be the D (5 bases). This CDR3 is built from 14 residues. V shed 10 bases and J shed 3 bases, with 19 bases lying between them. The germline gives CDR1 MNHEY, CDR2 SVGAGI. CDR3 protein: CATQFRTGNYEQYF. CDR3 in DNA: TGTGCCACTCAGTTTCGTACCGGGAACTACGAGCAGTACTTC.

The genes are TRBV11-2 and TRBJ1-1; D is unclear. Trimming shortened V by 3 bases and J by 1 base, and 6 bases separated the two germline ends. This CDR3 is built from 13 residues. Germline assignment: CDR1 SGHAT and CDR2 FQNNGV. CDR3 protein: CASSLNRNTEAFF. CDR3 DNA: TGTGCCAGCAGCTTGAACAGGAACACTGAAGCTTTCTTT.

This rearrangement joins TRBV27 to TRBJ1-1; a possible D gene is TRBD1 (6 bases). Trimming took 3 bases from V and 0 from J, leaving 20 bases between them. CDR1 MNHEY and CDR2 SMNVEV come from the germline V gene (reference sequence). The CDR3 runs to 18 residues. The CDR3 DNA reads TGTGCCAGCAGTTTGCAGGGATGGGGGCTGATGATGAACACTGAAGCTTTCTTT. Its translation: CASSLQGWGLMMNTEAFF.

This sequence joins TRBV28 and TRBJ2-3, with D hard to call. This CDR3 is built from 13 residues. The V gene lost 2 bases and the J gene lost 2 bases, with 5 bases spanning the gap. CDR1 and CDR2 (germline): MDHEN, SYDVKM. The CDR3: CASSLPITDTQYF. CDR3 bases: TGTGCCAGCAGTTTACCTATCACAGATACGCAGTATTTT.

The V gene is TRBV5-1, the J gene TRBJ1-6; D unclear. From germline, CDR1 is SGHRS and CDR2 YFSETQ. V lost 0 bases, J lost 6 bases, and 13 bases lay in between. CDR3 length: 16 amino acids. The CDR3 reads CASSLAPNRFNSPLHF. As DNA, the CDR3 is TGCGCCAGCAGCTTGGCACCGAACAGATTTAATTCACCCCTCCACTTT.

This chain's CDR3 is CASSATTGGTNEKLFF. The CDR3 nucleotides read TGTGCCAGCAGCGCAACTACAGGGGGCACTAATGAAAAACTGTTTTTT. The chain carries TRBV9 and TRBJ1-4; 9 bases align to TRBD1. Trimming took 3 bases from V and 2 from J; bases not matched to a gene: 5. CDR3 size: 16 residues. From germline, CDR1 is SGDLS and CDR2 YYNGEE.